A single sample is the source of the 5 T cell receptor beta chains below, sequenced in a study of shared clonotypes between healthy human individuals. TCRdb keeps only in-frame clones here, not all; method: immunoSEQ multiplex PCR. This table has 1.6 million or so clones, roughly 98.5% appearing once. Sequencing was carried out using naive CD4+ T cells sorted from blood. Specified subset: CD45RA+ positively selected. The receptors derive from a young man in good health.

V usage is TRBV7-8 and J usage is TRBJ2-1; a possible D gene is TRBD2 (6 bases). This CDR3 region has 13 residues. The V and J ends lost 5 bases and 9 bases respectively, with 14 bases between them. Germline V gene data show CDR1 as SGHVS and CDR2 as FQNEAQ. The CDR3 DNA sequence: TGTGCCAGCAGCCTGCGCGAGGGAGGTGAGCAGTTCTTC. Translated: CASSLREGGEQFF.

The rearrangement uses TRBV7-2 and TRBJ2-1; 8 bases agree with TRBD2. In germline, CDR1 is SGHTA, CDR2 FQGNSA. V dropped 3 bases and J dropped 10; count of bases not matched to a gene: 14. The CDR3 is made up of 16 amino acids. CDR3 loop: CASSFRAGVWRGEQFF. The CDR3 region has the DNA TGTGCCAGCAGCTTCAGAGCGGGAGTTTGGCGCGGCGAGCAGTTCTTC.

V and J are TRBV10-3 and TRBJ2-7, with 7 bases matching TRBD1. Germline loops: CDR1 ENHRY, CDR2 SYGVKD. The CDR3 is 13 residues long. The junction had 1 base not matched to a gene; V was cut back by 2 bases and J by 3 bases. The chain's CDR3 is CAISEDRDYEQYF. The DNA for the CDR3 is TGTGCCATCAGTGAGGACAGGGACTACGAGCAGTACTTC.

This clone has just a few counts. This chain joins TRBV28 and TRBJ1-2; D not resolved. The CDR3 is 12 amino acids. V lost 6 bases to trimming and J lost 3 bases, with 8 bases between them. Germline V lookup: CDR1 MDHEN, CDR2 SYDVKM. CDR3 DNA: TGTGCCAGCAGATCCAAAGACTATGGCTACACCTTC. Translating it yields CASRSKDYGYTF.

V is TRBV9 and J is TRBJ2-1; D unresolved. CDR3 length: 16 amino acids. The V end lost 2 bases, the J end lost 8 bases, and 20 bases lay between the germline ends. CDR1 and CDR2 (germline): SGDLS, YYNGEE. CDR3 coding DNA: TGTGCCAGCAGCGTTGGTGGCTTTTCCCGGTCCGATGAGCAGTTCTTC. Amino acids: CASSVGGFSRSDEQFF.